This T cell receptor beta chain stems from a study of beta chain features in type 1 diabetes (dated by TCRdb to the late 2010s). Looking at the study overall: Mean age, gender distribution, total cell number and subset yield were not different between patients and healthy donors. A total of approximately 99,000,000 sorted cells were examined across all samples, and RNA yield correlated strongly with the number of cells per subset. In the study, recently diagnosed type 1 diabetes patients and matched healthy donors were compared on the TCRB repertoires of their sorted circulating CD4+ T cell subsets. Whereas all 30 or so donors provided naive and central memory subsets, regulatory and stem cell-like memory subsets were isolated from just 8 patients and roughly 8 healthy donors. Overall study results and their limits: In all four CD4+ subsets, TCRB CDR3 length was moderately but significantly shorter in type 1 diabetes patients. Shorter templates might be favored by PCR, yet because patient and control samples were amplified and corrected together, any such skew would affect both groups equally. Naive, central memory and regulatory TCRB repertoires appeared to be more alike among patients than among healthy donors. At VDJ recombination sites, patients with type 1 diabetes made fewer insertions and deleted more nucleotides, a pattern implying thymic rearrangement abnormalities. Sequencing cDNA rather than genomic DNA could over-represent highly expressing activated cells, although activation and CD3 levels did not differ between groups. Because small numbers of individuals were included in the HLA sub-analyses, any influence of HLA type on TCRB rearrangement was left unresolved.

The entire amount of isolated RNA was reverse transcribed using the High Capacity cDNA Reverse Transcription Kit, so the sequenced TCRB transcripts were expressed ones. Deep immunoSEQ sequencing was applied to naive, central memory and regulatory T cell samples, giving an average of roughly 3.6 million total reads per sample. After sorted cells were lysed in RLT buffer, RNA was extracted with DNase-treated RNeasy Micro or Mini kits, with the choice depending on cell number. To prevent cross-contamination, each cell subset was processed individually, whereas patient and healthy donor samples were processed jointly. TCRB sequences were amplified from cDNA with the immunoSEQ multiplex PCR, producing 87-bp fragments spanning the CDR3 region. Amplicons were sequenced on the Illumina HiSeq platform. The study's own analysis went as follows. PCR bias was corrected computationally using synthetic template baselines, and reads within Hamming distance 2 were collapsed, with unmergeable singletons discarded. By aligning reads against IMGT, V, D and J genes, CDR3 length, and insertions or deletions at six rearrangement sites were assigned. Within each subset, clonotype counts were normalized to sorted cell number, and only after that were true diversity and Gini coefficients computed with the tcR R package. The overlap coefficient, calculated on TCRB nucleotide sequences, was used to quantify repertoire sharing. Drawn from immuneACCESS, this table holds only the in-frame rearrangements with V and J called that TCRdb kept. Clones are partly lost; checked studies trace under half to an unresolved V gene and leave the rest unexplained. The DNA was the basis for D and trimming; V, J and clone size are from that table. This sample has hundreds of thousands of clones in its table, and around 9.3% of those were observed once. The top ten clonotypes cover 0.95% to 1.1% of the sample.

This clone was observed a few times. The antigen it recognizes is unknown. Base qualities are not recorded, but no much larger clone differs from it by a single base. Each donor gave one peripheral blood draw, averaging roughly 120 mL, which was collected into heparinised tubes. Using a panel that included CD45RO, CCR7, CD25, CD127, CD95 and CD27, naive, central memory, regulatory and stem cell-like memory CD4+ T cells were sorted on a BD FACSAria II. All sorted populations exceeded 95% purity. Right away, PBMCs were isolated by Lymphoprep density gradient centrifugation and were stained directly, with no culture step. Samples were stained and sorted in pairs, with one healthy donor and one patient per experiment, so that batch effects were minimized. The sequence was collected from a man in his thirties or forties with type 1 diabetes. Sequenced: central memory CD4+ T cells from blood.

The CDR3 corresponds to CASSKTGRNTGELFF. In nucleotides, the sequence is TGTGCCAGCTCGAAGACAGGACGGAACACCGGGGAGCTGTTTTTT. Recombination joined TRBV18 with TRBJ2-2; the D region possibly corresponds to TRBD1 (6 bases align). The CDR3 sequence holds 15 residues, the cysteine and phenylalanine included. Only the CDR3 portion is preserved as DNA: 45 bases, with reading frame beginning at the first base. The junction carries 12 bases between V and J, which are trimmed by 6 bases and 1 base respectively. Sequences KGHSH (CDR1) and LQKENI (CDR2) are obtained from the germline V gene.